This T cell receptor beta chain comes out of a study of beta chain features in type 1 diabetes. Germline CDR1 LNHDA, CDR2 SQIVND (reference sequence). The CDR3 loop spans 15 amino acids. With 1 base removed from V and 12 bases from J, the gap between germline ends came to 18 bases. Expressed TCRB transcripts were sequenced after all isolated RNA was converted to cDNA. Clones were read by immunoSEQ multiplex PCR, and TCRdb kept only the in-frame ones, dropping some. The sample records under 400,000 clones, 12% to 15% being singletons. The sample comprised central memory CD4+ T cells from blood. The clonotype was recovered from a man under 40 in good health. The V call is TRBV19, the J call TRBJ1-4; D is ambiguous. The CDR3 region has the DNA TGTGCCAGTAGTATAGGGGCAGGCACATCCTCCCAACTGTTTTTT. This gives the protein CASSIGAGTSSQLFF.